The entry that follows covers one TCR beta chain sequence. The data originate from a study of blood T cell repertoires in COVID-19. Study-wide context: Acute and convalescent COVID-19 specimens originated in the United States, Italy and Spain.

Under the authors' procedure: Estimation of nucleated cell counts was performed using reference gene primer amplification. Profiled with immunoSEQ multiplex PCR; TCRdb holds only in-frame clones, not every one. D and trimming come from the DNA, and the V and J calls and clone size come from that table. The sample lists about 15,000 clones, over 65% occurring once. With V trimmed by 7 bases and J by 5 bases, 9 bases remained unmatched. Germline V gene lookup returns CDR1 MNHEY and CDR2 SMNVEV (reference sequence). The CDR3 is 14 residues long. The sequenced sample consisted of peripheral blood. The clonotype was recovered from a man in his 60s with active or convalescent COVID-19. The rearrangement uses TRBV27 and TRBJ2-3; 7 bases fit TRBD1. The CDR3 sequence is CASTLSRGLDTQYF. The CDR3, as DNA: TGTGCCAGCACCCTGTCCAGGGGGTTAGATACGCAGTATTTT.